This T cell receptor beta chain was identified in a study of cytomegalovirus exposure and HLA in healthy donors. PCR primers comprised 60 Vbeta and 13 Jbeta primers. Some clones are missing from TCRdb's copy, which holds only in-frame ones; the method was immunoSEQ multiplex PCR. The sample consists of about 140,000 clones, about three quarters of them appearing once. Study-level results: Earlier analysis yielded a pattern in which most TCR beta V segments were productive about 90% or about 30% of the time. When a later analysis was performed, an Asian-associated ancestry cluster reportedly had fewer N-insertions than the roughly 670-donor mean.

This CDR3 has 12 amino acids. Looked up from germline, CDR1 is GTSNPN and CDR2 is SVGIG (reference sequence). Trimming removed 1 base from V and 4 bases from J, with 8 bases in between. About this clone itself: Antigen unknown.

The sample consisted of PBMCs. J is TRBJ2-7 and V is TRBV30; tentatively, D is TRBD1 (5 bases). The clonotype was recovered from a male donor in good health and CMV-seropositive. The DNA for the CDR3 is TGTGCCTGGAGTGAGGGGTCGTACGAGCAGTACTTC. Its translation: CAWSEGSYEQYF.